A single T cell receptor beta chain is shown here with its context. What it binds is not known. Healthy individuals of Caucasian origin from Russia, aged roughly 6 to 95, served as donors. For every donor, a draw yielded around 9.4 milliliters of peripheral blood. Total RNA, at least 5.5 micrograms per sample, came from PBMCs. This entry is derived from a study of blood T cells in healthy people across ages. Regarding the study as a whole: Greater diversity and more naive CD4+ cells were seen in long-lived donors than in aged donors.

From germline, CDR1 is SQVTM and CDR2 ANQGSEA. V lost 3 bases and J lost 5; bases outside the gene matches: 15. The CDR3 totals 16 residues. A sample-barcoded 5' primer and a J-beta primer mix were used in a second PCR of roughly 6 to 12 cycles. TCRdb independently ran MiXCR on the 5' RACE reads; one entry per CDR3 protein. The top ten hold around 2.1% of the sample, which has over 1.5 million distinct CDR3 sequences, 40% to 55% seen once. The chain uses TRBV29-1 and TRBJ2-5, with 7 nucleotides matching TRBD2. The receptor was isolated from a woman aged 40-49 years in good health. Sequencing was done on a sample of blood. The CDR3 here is CSVEVRSAGVGETQYF. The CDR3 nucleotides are TGCAGCGTTGAGGTCCGGTCGGCGGGGGTTGGGGAGACCCAGTACTTC.